The 17 T cell receptor beta chains listed next were all sequenced from one sample in a study of shared clonotypes between healthy human individuals (dated by TCRdb to the early 2020s). CD8 naive samples were obtained by positive selection for CCR7 among CD45RO-negative cells, yielding a CD45RA+CCR7+ population from which TemRA cells were excluded. The library was generated by the immunoSEQ multiplex PCR assay. The table comes from immuneACCESS by way of TCRdb, which keeps in-frame sequences with V and J called. Part of the clones is missing from these tables; in studies checked, under half for an unresolved V gene and the rest for unknown reasons. This sample holds about 2 million clones; approximately 94% were observed only once. The ten largest clones take up about 1.1% of the sample. The sequencing input was naive CD8+ T cells sorted from blood. The cell subset or site label on this specimen signifies: CD45RA+CCR7+. The receptors shown here come from a man younger than 30 in good health.

A remark on this clone: This sample includes further DNA sequences coding for the same CDR3. The chain employs TRBV7-9 and TRBJ2-2; D gene uncertain. The CDR3 is 14 amino acids. Germline V CDR1 and CDR2: SEHNR, FQNEAQ (reference sequence). V was trimmed by 4 bases and J by 1 base, leaving 7 bases between them. The CDR3 DNA sequence: TGTGCCAGCAGCTCCGATTTGAACACCGGGGAGCTGTTTTTT. It is translated as CASSSDLNTGELFF.

The chain joins TRBV4-1 to TRBJ2-5; 8 bases are shared with TRBD2. Germline trimming cut 2 bases from V and 5 bases from J; bases unmatched to any gene: 7. Germline CDR1 MGHRA, CDR2 YSYEKL. The CDR3 sequence is 15 residues long. The CDR3 here is CASSQQAGGGETQYF. In DNA form, the CDR3 reads TGCGCCAGCAGCCAACAGGCGGGGGGAGGCGAGACCCAGTACTTC.

On this clone itself: Other DNA variants within this sample encode the same CDR3. The rearrangement uses TRBV5-1 and TRBJ2-3; TRBD2 matches 10 bases. CDR3 length equals 16 residues. The junction had 3 bases not matched to a gene; V was cut back by 2 bases and J by 0 bases. Germline loops: CDR1 SGHRS, CDR2 YFSETQ. CDR3 sequence: CASSLVAGGSTDTQYF. Here the CDR3 DNA reads TGCGCCAGCAGCTTAGTAGCGGGGGGTAGCACAGATACGCAGTATTTT.

This rearrangement joins TRBV2 to TRBJ2-7; no reliable D call. Germline values: CDR1 SNHLY, CDR2 FYNNEI. The ends were cut back, 2 bases at V and 3 bases at J, with 5 bases in the middle. CDR3 size: 12 residues. This CDR3 reads CASSERLYEQYF. In DNA, the CDR3 is TGTGCCAGCAGTGAAAGGCTCTACGAGCAGTACTTC.

The chain combines TRBV11-3 with TRBJ2-7, with D perhaps TRBD2 (5 bases). V lost 4 bases to trimming and J lost 4 bases, with 11 bases between them. Germline-derived CDR1 and CDR2 are SGHNT and YENEEA. The CDR3 is made up of 13 amino acids. The CDR3 sequence: CASSWGEGYEQYF. The CDR3 coding sequence is TGTGCCAGCAGCTGGGGAGAAGGATACGAGCAGTACTTC.

CDR3 sequence reads: CASSLGGQYEQYF. CDR3 bases: TGTGCCAGCAGCTTAGGGGGACAGTACGAGCAGTACTTC. The V gene is TRBV7-9, the J gene TRBJ2-7, with TRBD1 matching 7 bases. The ends lost 1 base at V and 4 bases at J; junction bases unmatched: 1. The CDR3 totals 13 residues. Germline V gene data show CDR1 as SEHNR and CDR2 as FQNEAQ (reference sequence).

This rearrangement joins TRBV9 to TRBJ2-3; no reliable D call. The CDR3 loop spans 14 amino acids. V shed 2 bases and J shed 5 bases, with 12 bases lying between them. In germline, CDR1 is SGDLS, CDR2 YYNGEE. The CDR3 here is CASSVFLGGDTQYF. The CDR3 nucleotides read TGTGCCAGCAGCGTTTTCTTAGGCGGAGATACGCAGTATTTT.

The chain combines TRBV9 with TRBJ1-5, with D perhaps TRBD1 (6 bases). V lost 0 bases, J lost 4 bases, and 14 bases lay in between. The CDR3 has 16 residues. Germline CDR1 is SGDLS and CDR2 is YYNGEE. Here the CDR3 reads CASSVEDSGFNQPQHF. CDR3 DNA sequence: TGTGCCAGCAGCGTAGAGGACAGTGGGTTTAATCAGCCCCAGCATTTT. Together with reference TRBV9 and TRBJ1-5, the CDR3 gives the full variable domain: DSGVTQTPKHLITATGQRVTLRCSPRSGDLSVYWYQQSLDQGLQFLIQYYNGEERAKGNILERFSAQQFPDLHSELNLSSLELGDSALYFCASSVEDSGFNQPQHFGDGTRLSIL.

This chain links TRBV6-6 with TRBJ2-5, with D tentatively TRBD2 (5 bases). V shed 4 bases and J shed 5 bases, with 14 bases lying between them. In germline, CDR1 is MNHNY, CDR2 SVGAGI (reference sequence). The CDR3 is 14 residues long. As DNA, the CDR3 is TGTGCCAGCAGTTCGCCTGAGGGCCGGGAGACCCAGTACTTC. As protein: CASSSPEGRETQYF.

Regarding this clone: Within the sample, other DNA sequences also encode this same CDR3. This chain joins TRBV9 and TRBJ1-1; D not resolved. Germline V CDR1 and CDR2: SGDLS, YYNGEE. Trimming took off 0 bases at V and 5 bases at J, with 8 bases between the two ends. The CDR3 has 13 residues. CDR3 DNA sequence: TGTGCCAGCAGCGTAGAACGCGGGACTGAAGCTTTCTTT. This encodes CASSVERGTEAFF.

This chain connects TRBV27 to TRBJ2-7; a possible D gene is TRBD1 (6 bases). Between the trimmed V and J ends, which lost 8 bases and 0 bases, there was a span of 14 bases. The CDR3 is 14 residues long. Per the germline V gene, CDR1 is MNHEY and CDR2 is SMNVEV (reference sequence). The CDR3 protein is CASGLGAVSYEQYF. The CDR3, as DNA: TGTGCCAGCGGGCTGGGGGCAGTCTCCTACGAGCAGTACTTC.

The CDR3 reads CASSDPRGGDRPQHF. The CDR3 coding sequence is TGTGCCAGCAGTGACCCACGGGGCGGCGATCGTCCCCAGCATTTT. This chain uses TRBV6-1 with TRBJ1-5, with TRBD1 as a possible D gene (5 bases). Germline V CDR1 and CDR2: MNHNS, SASEGT. CDR3 size: 15 residues. V was pared by 3 bases and J by 10 bases, with 19 bases between.

V and J are TRBV19 and TRBJ2-1, with 9 positions matching TRBD2. Germline V gives CDR1 LNHDA, CDR2 SQIVND (reference sequence). Losses at the gene ends were 3 bases for V and 3 bases for J; bases not matched to a gene: 3. The CDR3 is made up of 15 amino acids. The CDR3 DNA reads as TGTGCCAGTAGTATCGTACTAGCGGGCTACAATGAGCAGTTCTTC. Its translation is CASSIVLAGYNEQFF.

This clone was picked up a small number of times. The genes are TRBV13 and TRBJ2-7; a possible D gene is TRBD1 (5 bases). Germline assignment: CDR1 PRHDT and CDR2 FYEKMQ (reference sequence). The germline V and J ends were trimmed by 0 bases and 7 bases, with 10 bases remaining between them. CDR3 length: 13 amino acids. CDR3 amino acids: CASSLGPQGEQYF. The CDR3 DNA sequence: TGTGCCAGCAGCTTAGGGCCCCAGGGTGAGCAGTACTTC.

V is TRBV6-4 and J is TRBJ2-1, with unresolved D. CDR3 length: 16 residues. Trimming removed 0 bases at V and 10 bases at J, with 19 bases between. Germline CDR1 and CDR2: MRHNA and SNTAGT. This chain's CDR3 is CASSDSTRYPPDEQFF. The CDR3 nucleotides read TGTGCCAGCAGTGACTCGACCAGGTACCCCCCCGACGAGCAGTTCTTC.

The chain couples TRBV29-1 to TRBJ2-3; D is unclear. The CDR3 is made up of 14 amino acids. CDR1 SQVTM and CDR2 ANQGSEA come from the germline V gene. The germline V and J ends were trimmed by 6 bases and 0 bases, with 13 bases remaining between them. Here the CDR3 reads CSVGEYASTDTQYF. CDR3 nucleotide sequence: TGCAGCGTCGGAGAGTATGCTAGCACAGATACGCAGTATTTT.

The chain joins TRBV27 to TRBJ1-1; D possibly corresponds to TRBD1 (5 bases). Germline V CDR1 and CDR2: MNHEY, SMNVEV (reference sequence). V lost 1 base to trimming and J lost 3 bases, with 21 bases between them. The CDR3 is 18 amino acids. The CDR3 reads CASSLFAGLGGSDTEAFF. The DNA of the CDR3 is TGTGCCAGCAGTTTATTTGCGGGACTCGGGGGTTCGGACACTGAAGCTTTCTTT.